These 19 T cell receptor beta chains came from one sample sequenced in a study of blood T cell repertoires in COVID-19. TCRdb's copy holds only in-frame clones and misses some; the assay was immunoSEQ multiplex PCR. The sample lists about 220,000 clones; 80% to 90% were seen once. The sequenced sample was peripheral blood. The source of these receptors is a man between 45 and 60 years old with active or convalescent COVID-19.

This chain connects TRBV27 to TRBJ1-2, with TRBD1 identical over 8 bases. The CDR3 sequence is 14 residues long. Germline V gene sequence: CDR1 MNHEY, CDR2 SMNVEV (reference sequence). V shed 5 bases, J shed 5 bases, and the junction held 7 bases outside the gene matches. This CDR3 is CASSTDRDHYGYTF. DNA of the CDR3: TGTGCCAGCAGTACGGACAGGGACCATTATGGCTACACCTTC.

The gene calls are TRBV2 and TRBJ1-5; D is undetermined. V lost 2 bases to trimming and J lost 2 bases, with 7 bases between them. Looked up from germline, CDR1 is SNHLY and CDR2 is FYNNEI. The CDR3 consists of 14 residues. The DNA of the CDR3 is TGTGCCAGCAGTGAACAGTCCGGCAATCAGCCCCAGCATTTT. It encodes CASSEQSGNQPQHF.

This clone was observed once. V is TRBV19 and J is TRBJ1-2, with D possibly being TRBD1 (6 bases). CDR3 size: 13 residues. Germline loops: CDR1 LNHDA, CDR2 SQIVND (reference sequence). The CDR3 nucleotides read TGTGCTAGCTCTCGTCAGGGGATCTATGGCTACACCTTC. Translated: CASSRQGIYGYTF. Drawing the rest from reference TRBV19 and TRBJ1-2, the complete variable domain is DGGITQSPKYLFRKEGQNVTLSCEQNLNHDAMYWYRQDPGQGLRLIYYSQIVNDFQKGDIAEGYSVSREKKESFPLTVTSAQKNPTAFYLCASSRQGIYGYTFGSGTRLTVV.

This clone was counted a single time. This chain links TRBV7-8 with TRBJ1-1, with 8 nucleotides matching TRBD1. The trim removed 4 bases at V and 0 bases at J, leaving 7 bases unmatched. This CDR3 is built from 16 residues. Germline V gene lookup returns CDR1 SGHVS and CDR2 FQNEAQ. The CDR3 nucleotides read TGTGCCAGCAGCTCTGGGACAGGCGACATGAACACTGAAGCTTTCTTT. Residues: CASSSGTGDMNTEAFF.

The chain recombines TRBV3-1 (or the pseudogene TRBV3-2) with TRBJ1-6, with D perhaps matching TRBD1 (6 bases). CDR1 is LGHDT, CDR2 YNNKEL, per germline (reference sequence). V was cut by 5 bases and J by 9 bases, with 17 bases left in between. The CDR3 spans 15 residues. As DNA, the CDR3 is TGTGCCAGCAGCATTACGGGGGGCTCAATTTCACCCCTCCACTTT. Translating it yields CASSITGGSISPLHF.

This clone was found once. The chain couples TRBV9 to TRBJ2-3; TRBD2 aligns across 7 bases. Trimming took 0 bases from V and 5 from J; bases not matched to a gene: 9. The CDR3 sequence is 16 residues long. CDR1 SGDLS and CDR2 YYNGEE come from the germline V gene. In DNA form, the CDR3 reads TGTGCCAGCAGCGTAGGAAGCGGGGTTAGCGGAGATACGCAGTATTTT. Translation: CASSVGSGVSGDTQYF.

The rearrangement uses TRBV11-3 and TRBJ1-5, with D perhaps matching TRBD1 (6 bases). This CDR3 spans 17 amino acids. The germline gives CDR1 SGHNT, CDR2 YENEEA. V lost 5 bases and J lost 0, with 17 bases in between. CDR3 in amino acids: CASSTWTAAYSNQPQHF. The DNA of the CDR3 is TGTGCCAGCAGCACCTGGACAGCCGCATATAGCAATCAGCCCCAGCATTTT.

The chain uses TRBV4-1 and TRBJ1-1, with unresolved D. The germline V gene encodes CDR1 MGHRA and CDR2 YSYEKL. The CDR3 contains 17 residues. Trimming took off 3 bases at V and 1 base at J, with 18 bases between the two ends. CDR3 in amino acids: CASSQTRALLQNTEAFF. The CDR3 DNA sequence: TGCGCCAGCAGCCAGACTAGGGCCCTACTACAGAACACTGAAGCTTTCTTT.

About this clone itself: Other DNA sequences from this sample encode an identical CDR3 as well. CDR3 residues: CASSLGQGGTDTQYF. The CDR3 bases are TGTGCCAGCAGCTTGGGACAGGGGGGCACAGATACGCAGTATTTT. The V and J genes are TRBV7-9 and TRBJ2-3; 11 bases are a match to TRBD1. CDR1 SEHNR and CDR2 FQNEAQ come from the germline V gene (reference sequence). Trimming took 3 bases from V and 1 from J; bases not matched to a gene: 0. This CDR3 is 15 amino acids long.

The chain combines TRBV2 with TRBJ2-5, with 11 bases matching TRBD1. The junction had 7 bases not matched to a gene; V was cut back by 8 bases and J by 2 bases. This CDR3 has 15 residues. CDR1 SNHLY and CDR2 FYNNEI come from the germline V gene. CDR3 sequence: CASHRDRGYQETQYF. The CDR3 nucleotides read TGTGCCAGCCACAGGGACAGGGGGTATCAAGAGACCCAGTACTTC.

For the CDR3, the DNA is TGTGCCAGCAGTCCCGACTCTCATTCACCCCTCCACTTT. As protein: CASSPDSHSPLHF. The V and J genes are TRBV7-9 and TRBJ1-6; D ambiguous. V was trimmed by 6 bases and J by 8 bases, leaving 11 bases between them. CDR1 and CDR2 (germline): SEHNR, FQNEAQ (reference sequence). This CDR3 has 13 amino acids. The full variable domain, completed using reference TRBV7-9 and TRBJ1-6, is DTGVSQNPRHKITKRGQNVTFRCDPISEHNRLYWYRQTLGQGPEFLTYFQNEAQLEKSRLLSDRFSAERPKGSFSTLEIQRTEQGDSAMYLCASSPDSHSPLHFGNGTRLTVT.

CDR3 coding DNA: TGTGCCAGCAGCTTGCTCAGGGAGACCCAGTACTTC. It encodes CASSLLRETQYF. V gene TRBV7-2 combines with J gene TRBJ2-5, with D hard to call. V shed 3 bases and J shed 5 bases, with 7 bases lying between them. The CDR3 is 12 amino acids. Germline assignment: CDR1 SGHTA and CDR2 FQGNSA.

This chain uses TRBV6-6 with TRBJ1-2; TRBD1 matches 11 bases. With 7 bases clipped from V and 4 bases from J, the junction kept 11 bases outside the gene matches. CDR3 length equals 16 residues. Germline CDR1 reads MNHNY; CDR2 reads SVGAGI (reference sequence). The CDR3, as DNA: TGTGCCAGCAACGCCCGGGACAGGGGGGTGGGCTATGGCTACACCTTC. This gives the protein CASNARDRGVGYGYTF.

The rearrangement uses TRBV27 and TRBJ1-6; 11 bases agree with TRBD1. J was trimmed by 3 bases and V by 6 bases; bases with no gene match: 4. CDR3 length: 16 residues. CDR1 is MNHEY, CDR2 SMNVEV, per germline (reference sequence). Written as DNA, the CDR3 is TGTGCCAGCAGAAGGACAGGGGGCATCTATAATTCACCCCTCCACTTT. It translates to CASRRTGGIYNSPLHF.

Here the CDR3 reads CASSSEGFGTEAFF. Written as DNA, the CDR3 is TGCGCCAGCAGCTCGGAGGGATTCGGCACTGAAGCTTTCTTT. This chain connects TRBV5-1 to TRBJ1-1; D is uncertain. The germline V and J ends were trimmed by 3 bases and 4 bases, with 13 bases remaining between them. This CDR3 has 14 amino acids. The germline CDR1 and CDR2 sequences are SGHRS and YFSETQ.

This clone has a handful of counts. The rearrangement joins TRBV28 to TRBJ2-7; 8 bases line up with TRBD2. The CDR3 runs to 15 residues. V was pared by 2 bases and J by 5 bases, with 8 bases of the junction left unmatched. Germline V lookup: CDR1 MDHEN, CDR2 SYDVKM. CDR3 protein: CASSLRAGAADEQYF. DNA for the CDR3: TGTGCCAGCAGTTTACGAGCGGGGGCGGCGGACGAGCAGTACTTC.

J is TRBJ2-7 and V is TRBV11-2; D is unclear. Between the trimmed V and J ends, which lost 1 base and 3 bases, there was a span of 7 bases. CDR1 and CDR2 from the germline V gene are SGHAT and FQNNGV. The CDR3 has 13 residues. CDR3 in amino acids: CASSLGGLYEQYV. The CDR3 DNA sequence: TGTGCCAGCAGCTTAGGAGGTCTCTACGAGCAGTACGTC.

The chain employs TRBV21-1 and TRBJ1-4; the D call TRBD1 from the table was never checked on the DNA. TRBV21-1 is flagged as a pseudogene. The CDR3 has 15 residues. For the CDR3, the DNA is TGTGCCAGCAGCAAGGACAGTGCAACTAATGAAAAACTGTTTTTT. This codes for CASSKDSATNEKLFF.

The CDR3 region has the DNA TGTGCCAGCAGCCAAGCTGAGGAGGGTTCAGATACGCAGTATTTT. Protein: CASSQAEEGSDTQYF. This chain uses TRBV3-1 (or the pseudogene TRBV3-2) with TRBJ2-3; maybe TRBD2 (6 bases). Germline CDR1 reads LGHDT; CDR2 reads YNNKEL (reference sequence). V was trimmed by 1 base and J by 4 bases, leaving 12 bases between them. CDR3 size: 15 residues.